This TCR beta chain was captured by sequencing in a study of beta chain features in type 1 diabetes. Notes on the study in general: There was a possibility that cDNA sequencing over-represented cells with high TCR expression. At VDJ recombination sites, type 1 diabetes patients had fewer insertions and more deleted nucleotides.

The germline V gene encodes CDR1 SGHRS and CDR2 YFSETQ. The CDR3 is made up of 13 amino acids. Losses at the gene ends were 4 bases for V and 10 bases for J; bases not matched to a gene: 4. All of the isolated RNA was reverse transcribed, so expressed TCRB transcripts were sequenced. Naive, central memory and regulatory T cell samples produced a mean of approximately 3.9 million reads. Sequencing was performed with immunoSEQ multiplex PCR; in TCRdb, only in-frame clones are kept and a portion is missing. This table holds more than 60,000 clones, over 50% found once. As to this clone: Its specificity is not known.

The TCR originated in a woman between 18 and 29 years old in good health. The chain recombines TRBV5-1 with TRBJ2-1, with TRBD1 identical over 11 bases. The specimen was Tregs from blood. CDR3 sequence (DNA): TGCGCCAGCAGCCCGGGACAGGGGGGCGAGCAGTTCTTC. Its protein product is CASSPGQGGEQFF.